The sequence of this T cell receptor (beta chain) was determined in a study of T cell responses to AZD1222 COVID-19 vaccine. Clones were sequenced by immunoSEQ multiplex PCR, and TCRdb holds only the in-frame ones, with some missing. The profile covers about 140,000 clones, with just under 95% appearing a single time and around 1.3% taken by the ten largest. V gave up 6 bases and J gave up 8 bases; unmatched junction bases: 10. The CDR3 loop spans 15 amino acids. CDR1 MDHEN and CDR2 SYDVKM come from the germline V gene. The V call is TRBV28, the J call TRBJ1-4; the match to TRBD1 covers 9 bases. The receptor comes from an adult in good health. Source: peripheral blood, taken on day 0 of AZD1222 vaccination. The CDR3 DNA follows: TGTGCCAGCAGCCCTACAGGGGGCGAAGGCGAAAAACTGTTTTTT. Its translation: CASSPTGGEGEKLFF.